The sequence of this T cell receptor (beta chain) was determined in a study of OX40 agonist ivuxolimab in advanced cancers. V was trimmed by 0 bases and J by 10 bases, leaving 14 bases between them. This CDR3 is built from 14 residues. CDR1 and CDR2 from the germline V gene are SGHRS and YFSETQ. The table came from immunoSEQ multiplex PCR; TCRdb's copy has only in-frame clones and leaves some out. This sample has roughly 40,000 clones, with about 81% found just once. The chain couples TRBV5-1 to TRBJ2-1, with D unresolved. This receptor was taken from an adult with an advanced solid tumor such as melanoma, head and neck, liver or kidney cancer. The material sequenced was CD4+ or CD8+ T cells sorted from blood, taken in a trial of the OX40 agonist ivuxolimab. The CDR3 coding sequence is TGCGCCAGCAGCTTGGCTATTGAAACCCCGGAGCAGTTCTTC. It codes for CASSLAIETPEQFF.